Listed below are T cell receptor beta chains from one sample, sequenced in a study of shared clonotypes between healthy human individuals. TCRdb's copy holds only in-frame clones and misses some; the assay was immunoSEQ multiplex PCR. The sample holds a few million clones, 80% to 95% seen once. Specimen: naive CD4+ T cells from PBMCs. The receptors stem from a man between 18 and 35 years old in good health. Some clones in this sample may be carry-over from other donors' samples. CDR3s include the opening cysteine and the closing phenylalanine or tryptophan. A D gene is named only where the DNA matches it firmly. Clone size is not always given. Where it is, it says once, few, many or a class for expanded clones.

DNA: TGCGCCAGCAAACGGGTCGGGACCCGCGGGGGCACTGAAGCTTTCTTT; CDR3: CASKRVGTRGGTEAFF; V: TRBV4-1; size: -; J: TRBJ1-1; D: -
DNA: TGTGCCAGCAGTTTAGGACTAGCGGGAGGTATTGGGACAGATACGCAGTATTTT; CDR3: CASSLGLAGGIGTDTQYF; V: TRBV28; size: -; J: TRBJ2-3; D: TRBD2
DNA: TGTGCCAGCAGCTTGCTGCCGTGGGGAAAACTGTTTTTT; CDR3: CASSLLPWGKLFF; V: TRBV5-4; size: -; J: TRBJ1-4; D: -
DNA: TGTGCCAGTAGTATAGCTCTAGCGGGAGGTGCAGATACGCAGTATTTT; CDR3: CASSIALAGGADTQYF; V: TRBV19; size: -; J: TRBJ2-3; D: TRBD2
DNA: TGTGCCAGTAGTATCCGACTAGCGGGAGAAACAGATACGCAGTATTTT; CDR3: CASSIRLAGETDTQYF; V: TRBV19; size: -; J: TRBJ2-3; D: TRBD2
DNA: TGTGCCAGCAGTTCCCCGCGGGAGCTGTTTTTT; CDR3: CASSSPRELFF; V: TRBV28; size: -; J: TRBJ2-2; D: -
DNA: TGCAGCGCCCAGGACACACCCTACGAGCAGTACTTC; CDR3: CSAQDTPYEQYF; V: TRBV29-1; size: -; J: TRBJ2-7; D: -
DNA: TGTGCCAGCAGACGGGGACAGGGGGCCTATGGCTACACCTTC; CDR3: CASRRGQGAYGYTF; V: TRBV28; size: -; J: TRBJ1-2; D: TRBD1
DNA: TGCGCCAGCAGCTTGACTAGTAAGGGGTATGAGCAGTTCTTC; CDR3: CASSLTSKGYEQFF; V: TRBV5-1; size: -; J: TRBJ2-1; D: -
DNA: TGTGCCAGCAGTGCCGGGTTGAGGGGCTACACCTTC; CDR3: CASSAGLRGYTF; V: TRBV28; size: -; J: TRBJ1-2; D: -
DNA: TGTGCCAGCAGCGGGAATGGGGGTCAGCCCCAGCATTTT; CDR3: CASSGNGGQPQHF; V: TRBV28; size: -; J: TRBJ1-5; D: -
DNA: TGTGCCAGCAGCTTAGCAGGGACAGCTACCTACGAGCAGTACTTC; CDR3: CASSLAGTATYEQYF; V: TRBV7-9; size: -; J: TRBJ2-7; D: TRBD1
DNA: TGTGCCAGTAGTATAGTCTGGGACAAGAGCTACACCTTC; CDR3: CASSIVWDKSYTF; V: TRBV19; size: -; J: TRBJ1-2; D: -
DNA: TGTGCCAGCAGCTTGTTAGTCAATTTGGGACCCCCGGTCCAGCAGTACTTC; CDR3: CASSLLVNLGPPVQQYF; V: TRBV5-8; size: -; J: TRBJ2-7; D: -
DNA: TGTGCCAGCAGCTTGGCCTTCAGCGGGAGATTCAATGAGCAGTTCTTC; CDR3: CASSLAFSGRFNEQFF; V: TRBV5-8; size: -; J: TRBJ2-1; D: TRBD2
DNA: TGTGCCAGCTCATCTAACAGCGCCGGGGAGCTGTTTTTT; CDR3: CASSSNSAGELFF; V: TRBV18; size: -; J: TRBJ2-2; D: -
DNA: TGTGCCAGCAGTTTAAGGACTAGGGACGGGGAGCTGTTTTTT; CDR3: CASSLRTRDGELFF; V: TRBV2; size: -; J: TRBJ2-2; D: TRBD2
DNA: TGTGCCTGGAGTTCCGACAGGAATCAGCCCCAGCATTTT; CDR3: CAWSSDRNQPQHF; V: TRBV30; size: -; J: TRBJ1-5; D: -
DNA: TGTGCCAGCAGCTTGTTTTGGCGGGAGGGCGGGGAGCAGTTCTTC; CDR3: CASSLFWREGGEQFF; V: TRBV5-8; size: -; J: TRBJ2-1; D: TRBD2
DNA: TGTGCCAGCTCGGGACAGATAAATGAAAAACTGTTTTTT; CDR3: CASSGQINEKLFF; V: TRBV7-9; size: -; J: TRBJ1-4; D: TRBD1
DNA: TGTGCCAGCTCACCAACTAGCGGGAGCTCAGATACGCAGTATTTT; CDR3: CASSPTSGSSDTQYF; V: TRBV18; size: -; J: TRBJ2-3; D: TRBD2
DNA: TGTGCCAGCAGCGGACGACCCGGGACGGGATCCTACGAGCAGTACTTC; CDR3: CASSGRPGTGSYEQYF; V: TRBV7-2; size: -; J: TRBJ2-7; D: -
DNA: TGTGCCAGTAGTATAGTGAGCGGGAGGGCCCCCGGGGAGCTGTTTTTT; CDR3: CASSIVSGRAPGELFF; V: TRBV19; size: -; J: TRBJ2-2; D: TRBD2
DNA: TGTGCCAGCAGGGGATTTCGGAATCCAGCCAAAAACATTCAGTACTTC; CDR3: CASRGFRNPAKNIQYF; V: TRBV2; size: -; J: TRBJ2-4; D: -
DNA: TGTGCCAGCTCACCTACAGGGGCAGGGGGCGTATCCACTGAAGCTTTCTTT; CDR3: CASSPTGAGGVSTEAFF; V: TRBV18; size: -; J: TRBJ1-1; D: TRBD1
DNA: TGTGCCAGCAGCGTAGGACTAGCGGGGAGCTCCTACGAGCAGTACTTC; CDR3: CASSVGLAGSSYEQYF; V: TRBV9; size: -; J: TRBJ2-7; D: TRBD2
DNA: TGTGCCAGCAGCTCCGCGGCGTCAGGGGGTAGAAGAAGGGGTGGCTACACCTTC; CDR3: CASSSAASGGRRRGGYTF; V: TRBV7-2; size: -; J: TRBJ1-2; D: TRBD1
DNA: TGTGCCAGTAGTATTCGGGGGCCGACTGAAGCTTTCTTT; CDR3: CASSIRGPTEAFF; V: TRBV19; size: -; J: TRBJ1-1; D: -
DNA: TGCGCCAGCAGCTTGGTGGGGGACGGCTCCTACAATGAGCAGTTCTTC; CDR3: CASSLVGDGSYNEQFF; V: TRBV5-1; size: once; J: TRBJ2-1; D: -
DNA: TGTGCCAGCAGCTTCCGGGCTGCGGGAGAAGGTGTCTACGAGCAGTACTTC; CDR3: CASSFRAAGEGVYEQYF; V: TRBV7-2; size: -; J: TRBJ2-7; D: TRBD2
DNA: TGTGCCAGCAGTCCTCCCGGACAGCTCTTTAACTATGGCTACACCTTC; CDR3: CASSPPGQLFNYGYTF; V: TRBV28; size: -; J: TRBJ1-2; D: -
DNA: TGCAGCGTTGGGGGCTCCTACAATGAGCAGTTCTTC; CDR3: CSVGGSYNEQFF; V: TRBV29-1; size: -; J: TRBJ2-1; D: -
DNA: TGTGCCAGCAGCCCAGGGGGCTGGGGATCCGGGGAGCTGTTTTTT; CDR3: CASSPGGWGSGELFF; V: TRBV11-1; size: -; J: TRBJ2-2; D: TRBD1
DNA: TGTGCCAGCGGGGGGGGGCGCGGGACCTACGAGCAGTACTTC; CDR3: CASGGGRGTYEQYF; V: TRBV28; size: -; J: TRBJ2-7; D: -
DNA: TGTGCCAGCAACGGACTTGCCTACGAGCAGTACTTC; CDR3: CASNGLAYEQYF; V: TRBV28; size: -; J: TRBJ2-7; D: -
DNA: TGTGCCAGCTCACCTACAGTGGGCTACTATGGCTACACCTTC; CDR3: CASSPTVGYYGYTF; V: TRBV18; size: once; J: TRBJ1-2; D: -
DNA: TGTGCCAGCAGTGGGTTAGGGACAGGGAATGAAAAACTGTTTTTT; CDR3: CASSGLGTGNEKLFF; V: TRBV2; size: once; J: TRBJ1-4; D: TRBD1
DNA: TGTGCCAGCAGCCTCTCTAGGTCTTACGAGCAGTACTTC; CDR3: CASSLSRSYEQYF; V: TRBV11-1; size: once; J: TRBJ2-7; D: -
DNA: TGCGCCAGCGGCCAGGACCCAGGCGCCGGGGAGCTGTTTTTT; CDR3: CASGQDPGAGELFF; V: TRBV5-1; size: -; J: TRBJ2-2; D: -
DNA: TGTGCCAGCAGCTCGGAGCGGGAGCGATACAATGAGCAGTTCTTC; CDR3: CASSSERERYNEQFF; V: TRBV5-4; size: -; J: TRBJ2-1; D: TRBD2
DNA: TGTGCCAGCAGTGTGGCAGGGGGGGTTTACAATGAGCAGTTCTTC; CDR3: CASSVAGGVYNEQFF; V: TRBV6-5; size: -; J: TRBJ2-1; D: -
DNA: TGTGCCAGCAGTTACGGGGACAGGGTGGATGGCTACACCTTC; CDR3: CASSYGDRVDGYTF; V: TRBV6-5; size: -; J: TRBJ1-2; D: TRBD1
DNA: TGCAGCGTGACCCCCGACAGGTCGAGTGGGGTCAAAGCTTTCTTT; CDR3: CSVTPDRSSGVKAFF; V: TRBV29-1; size: once; J: TRBJ1-1; D: -